Listed below are T cell receptor beta chains from one sample, sequenced in a study of blood T cells in healthy people across ages. TCRdb re-called the 5' RACE reads with MiXCR, one entry per CDR3 protein. The sample records about 1 million distinct CDR3 sequences, under 55% being singletons. What was sequenced was blood. The receptors come from a woman between 55 and 75 years old in good health. The CDR3 runs from the conserved cysteine through the conserved F or W. Fields, in order: J gene, clone size, D gene, V gene, CDR3 protein, CDR3 DNA. The D gene is left open where the match is weak. Some rows mark clone size as missing; the rest say once, few, many or name a class of expanded clone.

>TRBJ2-3|few|TRBD2|TRBV6-1
CASSSSGSVSGTQYF
TGTGCCAGCAGTAGTAGCGGGAGTGTATCTGGTACGCAGTATTTT
>TRBJ2-3|few|NA|TRBV7-6
CASSQSPLTDTQYF
TGTGCCAGCAGCCAAAGTCCCTTAACAGATACGCAGTATTTT
>TRBJ2-1|NA|TRBD2|TRBV12-3/TRBV12-4
CASTIPSVAGGPNEQFF
TGTGCCAGCACCATCCCTTCCGTAGCGGGAGGGCCGAATGAGCAGTTCTTC
>TRBJ2-5|NA|TRBD1|TRBV6-2/TRBV6-3
CASSPFTQGATVQTQYF
TGTGCCAGCAGCCCCTTTACCCAGGGGGCGACGGTCCAGACCCAGTACTTC
>TRBJ1-6|NA|NA|TRBV5-4
CASSLGTAALAPLHF
TGTGCCAGCAGCTTGGGGACGGCGGCCCTAGCGCCCCTCCACTTT
>TRBJ1-6|many|NA|TRBV29-1
CSVKELPDAPLHF
TGCAGCGTTAAAGAACTTCCCGACGCACCCCTCCACTTT
>TRBJ2-2|NA|TRBD1|TRBV7-2
CARTGTGGLNTGELFF
TGTGCCAGAACCGGGACAGGGGGACTAAACACCGGGGAGCTGTTTTTT
>TRBJ1-2|NA|NA|TRBV7-9
CASSLVGRSNYGYTF
TGTGCCAGCAGCTTAGTGGGACGGAGTAACTATGGCTACACCTTC
>TRBJ2-1|NA|NA|TRBV14
CASSQRLADTYNEQFF
TGTGCCAGCAGCCAGCGATTAGCGGACACCTACAATGAGCAGTTCTTC
>TRBJ1-2|NA|NA|TRBV25-1
CASSATYSGAYTF
TGTGCCAGCAGTGCGACCTACAGTGGTGCCTACACCTTC
>TRBJ2-2|NA|NA|TRBV4-2
CASSQVIGGDTGELFF
TGTGCCAGCAGCCAAGTAATAGGAGGGGACACCGGGGAGCTGTTTTTT
>TRBJ1-4|NA|NA|TRBV9
CASSPGQRLNEKLFF
TGTGCCAGCAGCCCTGGACAGCGTCTAAATGAAAAACTGTTTTTT
>TRBJ2-7|NA|NA|TRBV20-1
CSARWVEIADYEQYF
TGCAGTGCTAGATGGGTAGAAATAGCTGACTACGAGCAGTACTTC
>TRBJ2-7|NA|NA|TRBV20-1
CSARDRSRGSEQYF
TGCAGTGCTAGAGATCGATCCCGAGGGTCCGAGCAGTACTTC
>TRBJ1-2|NA|TRBD1|TRBV12-3/TRBV12-4
CASSLLDRGPVMGYGYTF
TGTGCCAGCAGTTTATTAGACAGGGGTCCTGTCATGGGCTATGGCTACACCTTC
>TRBJ2-7|NA|NA|TRBV6-2/TRBV6-3
CASSYWSSEQYF
TGTGCCAGCAGTTACTGGTCGTCCGAGCAGTACTTC
>TRBJ1-1|many|NA|TRBV29-1
CSAKGTRRSNTEAFF
TGCAGCGCTAAAGGGACACGCCGGTCCAACACTGAAGCTTTCTTT
>TRBJ2-7|NA|TRBD2|TRBV5-1
CASSLLGTSGSGYEQYF
TGCGCCAGCAGCTTGTTAGGGACTAGCGGGAGCGGTTACGAGCAGTACTTC
>TRBJ2-7|NA|TRBD1|TRBV30
CAGGQGAREQYF
TGTGCCGGGGGACAGGGGGCACGGGAGCAGTACTTC
>TRBJ2-1|NA|TRBD2|TRBV24-1
CATSDPTSGSYNEQFF
TGTGCCACCAGTGACCCCACTAGCGGGAGCTACAATGAGCAGTTCTTC
>TRBJ2-7|NA|NA|TRBV6-5
CASSYLGGSEQYF
TGTGCCAGCAGTTACTTAGGAGGGAGCGAGCAGTACTTC
>TRBJ2-7|NA|TRBD2|TRBV9
CASSMGLAGIYEQYF
TGTGCCAGCAGCATGGGACTAGCGGGAATCTACGAGCAGTACTTC
>TRBJ1-1|NA|NA|TRBV29-1
CSVVGGAGTEAFF
TGCAGCGTTGTAGGGGGGGCAGGGACTGAAGCTTTCTTT
>TRBJ2-3|few|NA|TRBV27
CASSLRGPGGSRTDTQYF
TGTGCCAGCAGTTTAAGGGGACCTGGGGGCTCCCGCACAGATACGCAGTATTTT
>TRBJ1-2|few|NA|TRBV7-8
CASSREGGAGYGYTF
TGTGCCAGCAGCCGAGAGGGGGGGGCTGGTTATGGCTACACCTTC
>TRBJ2-7|NA|NA|TRBV7-9
CASSLSSLYEQYF
TGTGCCAGCAGCTTAAGTTCTCTTTACGAGCAGTACTTC
>TRBJ2-1|NA|NA|TRBV6-1
CASTEYNEQFF
TGTGCCAGCACAGAATACAATGAGCAGTTCTTC
>TRBJ2-5|NA|TRBD2|TRBV18
CASSPLEAGVRYNEQYF
TGTGCCAGCTCACCCTTGGAAGCGGGGGTACGCTACAATGAGCAGTACTTC
>TRBJ2-1|NA|NA|TRBV30
CAWSRKSTRGYNEQFF
TGTGCCTGGAGCAGAAAATCAACCAGGGGATACAATGAGCAGTTCTTC
>TRBJ2-1|once|TRBD2|TRBV4-1
CASSQVRGDEQFF
TGCGCCAGCAGCCAAGTTCGGGGGGATGAGCAGTTCTTC
>TRBJ2-3|NA|NA|TRBV10-3
CAIERGGEADTQYF
TGTGCCATCGAGAGGGGAGGTGAGGCAGATACGCAGTATTTT
>TRBJ2-3|NA|TRBD2|TRBV20-1
CSASGRLAGGWADTQYF
TGCAGTGCTTCAGGTAGACTAGCGGGAGGTTGGGCAGATACGCAGTATTTT
>TRBJ2-3|few|NA|TRBV27
CASGLTGDTQYF
TGTGCCAGCGGCCTGACAGGAGATACGCAGTATTTT
>TRBJ2-5|NA|TRBD2|TRBV20-1
CSARYGSAGGPRRETQYF
TGCAGTGCTAGATACGGATCAGCGGGAGGCCCAAGGAGGGAGACCCAGTACTTC
>TRBJ2-1|few|TRBD1|TRBV20-1
CSAKDRAGYNEQFF
TGCAGTGCCAAGGACAGGGCAGGGTACAATGAGCAGTTCTTC
>TRBJ2-7|few|TRBD1|TRBV4-2
CASSQVAQGAYEQYF
TGTGCCAGCAGCCAAGTTGCACAGGGGGCTTACGAGCAGTACTTC
>TRBJ2-1|NA|TRBD2|TRBV19
CASSIYSGGREGNEQFF
TGTGCCAGTAGTATATATTCAGGCGGGAGGGAAGGGAATGAGCAGTTCTTC
>TRBJ2-5|NA|NA|TRBV7-8
CASSAPRGGNQETQYF
TGTGCCAGCAGCGCCCCCCGGGGTGGGAACCAAGAGACCCAGTACTTC
>TRBJ2-1|few|NA|TRBV11-2
CASSLGGQQFF
TGTGCCAGCAGCTTAGGGGGACAGCAGTTCTTC
>TRBJ2-3|many|NA|TRBV20-1
CSARGGGALADTQYF
TGCAGTGCTAGAGGTGGGGGAGCGCTCGCAGATACGCAGTATTTT
>TRBJ2-7|NA|TRBD1|TRBV29-1
CSVDDRDEQYF
TGCAGCGTCGACGACAGGGACGAGCAGTACTTC
>TRBJ2-3|NA|NA|TRBV4-3
CASSQNHRAADTQYF
TGCGCCAGCAGCCAAAATCACAGGGCGGCAGATACGCAGTATTTT
>TRBJ1-2|few|NA|TRBV29-1
CSVPLGGNGNYGYTF
TGCAGCGTTCCCCTGGGGGGAAACGGCAACTATGGCTACACCTTC
>TRBJ2-7|NA|TRBD2|TRBV12-3/TRBV12-4
CASSTIIGSGVPYEQYF
TGTGCCAGCAGTACCATCATAGGTAGCGGGGTCCCCTACGAGCAGTACTTC
>TRBJ2-3|many|TRBD2|TRBV27
CASSLLAVTDTQYF
TGTGCCAGCAGTTTACTAGCGGTTACAGATACGCAGTATTTT
>TRBJ2-1|NA|TRBD2|TRBV2
CASRGLAMYNEQFF
TGTGCCAGCAGGGGACTAGCGATGTACAATGAGCAGTTCTTC
>TRBJ2-7|few|TRBD2|TRBV27
CASSFVPGLAGYEQYF
TGTGCCAGCAGTTTTGTCCCGGGACTAGCGGGTTACGAGCAGTACTTC
>TRBJ2-1|NA|NA|TRBV5-1
CASSLPERNNEQFF
TGCGCCAGCAGCTTACCGGAGAGAAACAATGAGCAGTTCTTC
>TRBJ1-2|NA|TRBD1|TRBV7-9
CASTGGLWYGHTF
TGTGCCAGCACAGGGGGCCTATGGTATGGCCACACCTTC
>TRBJ2-5|NA|NA|TRBV5-1
CASSLSDHEQYF
TGCGCCAGCAGCTTGAGTGACCATGAGCAGTACTTC
>TRBJ2-7|NA|NA|TRBV24-1
CATMGAVEGGAFRPGHKTSYEQYF
TGTGCCACCATGGGTGCGGTAGAAGGGGGGGCGTTTCGGCCTGGGCACAAAACCTCCTACGAGCAGTACTTC
>TRBJ2-1|NA|TRBD1|TRBV5-1
CASSARGQGWNEQFF
TGCGCCAGCAGCGCGCGAGGACAGGGGTGGAATGAGCAGTTCTTC
>TRBJ1-4|once|TRBD1|TRBV13
CVSSPPQGANEKLFF
TGTGTCAGCAGCCCGCCCCAGGGGGCTAATGAAAAACTGTTTTTT
>TRBJ2-2|NA|NA|TRBV2
CASSEALGGSGELFF
TGTGCCAGCAGTGAAGCGTTAGGGGGGTCCGGGGAGCTGTTTTTT
>TRBJ1-5|NA|TRBD1|TRBV27
CASSLDRGPNQPQHF
TGTGCCAGCAGTTTGGACAGGGGGCCAAATCAGCCCCAGCATTTT
>TRBJ2-5|NA|NA|TRBV7-2
CASSFILETQYF
TGTGCCAGCAGCTTTATCCTAGAGACCCAGTACTTC
>TRBJ2-7|few|TRBD1|TRBV20-1
CSASPGQGAGEQYF
TGCAGTGCTAGCCCGGGACAGGGGGCGGGTGAGCAGTACTTC